This entry lists 28 T cell receptor beta chains sequenced from one sample in a study of identical twins. Via MiXCR, TCRdb re-called the 5' RACE reads, giving one row per CDR3 protein. Of about 520,000 distinct CDR3 sequences listed, 22% are singletons. These sequences were also reported in another study, on T cells expressing NK-cell markers.

Source material: CD4+ T cells sorted from blood. The source of these receptors is a woman aged 18-29 years in good health.

V is TRBV4-2 and J is TRBJ2-3; TRBD2 aligns across 8 bases. J lost 5 bases, V lost 4 bases, and 11 bases had no gene match. CDR1 is LGHNA, CDR2 YNFKEQ, per germline. CDR3 length equals 16 residues. Here the CDR3 DNA reads TGTGCCAGCAGCCCGTCTGCGGGAGGTACCCGAGATACGCAGTATTTT. Amino acids: CASSPSAGGTRDTQYF.

This clonotype was counted between two and nine times. The J gene is TRBJ2-3, the V gene TRBV9; perhaps TRBD2 as D (6 bases). The CDR3 contains 15 residues. V gave up 2 bases and J gave up 2 bases, with 12 bases separating them. Germline CDR1 SGDLS, CDR2 YYNGEE. The CDR3 region is CASSVSAGATDTQYF. CDR3 sequence (DNA): TGTGCCAGCAGCGTCTCAGCGGGCGCCACAGATACGCAGTATTTT.

The J gene is TRBJ2-7, the V gene TRBV5-1; either TRBD1 or TRBD2 may fit D (5 bases each). V lost 4 bases and J lost 0, with 17 bases in between. This CDR3 has 16 residues. Germline CDR1 reads SGHRS; CDR2 reads YFSETQ. The CDR3, as DNA: TGCGCCAGCAGCCAGAATCCGGGACGGCACTCCTACGAGCAGTACTTC. Translating it yields CASSQNPGRHSYEQYF.

This clonotype was found a few times. The chain employs TRBV7-2 and TRBJ1-2; D is unclear. The CDR3 runs 16 residues. Germline values: CDR1 SGHTA, CDR2 FQGNSA. V shed 2 bases and J shed 1 base, with 14 bases lying between them. The CDR3 spells CASSLPDRLVNYGYTF. The DNA for the CDR3 is TGTGCCAGCAGCTTACCTGACCGCCTCGTTAACTATGGCTACACCTTC.

The V call is TRBV7-9, the J call TRBJ2-2; no definite D call. Germline V gene lookup returns CDR1 SEHNR and CDR2 FQNEAQ (reference sequence). V was clipped by 5 bases and J by 11 bases, with 9 bases between them. CDR3 length: 11 amino acids. CDR3 DNA: TGTGCCAGCAGCCGGTTTGATGAGCTGTTTTTT. Translating it yields CASSRFDELFF. The variable domain in full, with the rest retrieved from reference TRBV7-9 and TRBJ2-2, is DTGVSQNPRHKITKRGQNVTFRCDPISEHNRLYWYRQTLGQGPEFLTYFQNEAQLEKSRLLSDRFSAERPKGSFSTLEIQRTEQGDSAMYLCASSRFDELFFGEGSRLTVL.

The chain employs TRBV12-3 or TRBV12-4 and TRBJ2-3; D remains ambiguous. Trimming pared 4 bases from V and 11 bases from J, leaving 10 bases between. This CDR3 comprises 11 residues. CDR3 nucleotide sequence: TGTGCCAGCAGTTCCCCGCAACGGCAGTATTTT. The encoded protein is CASSSPQRQYF.

The J gene is TRBJ1-5, the V gene TRBV12-3 or TRBV12-4; D ambiguous. The CDR3 runs 11 residues. Trimming cost V 5 bases and J 9 bases, with 8 bases left between them. The CDR3 is CASSTLPPQHF. CDR3 nucleotide sequence: TGTGCCAGCAGTACCCTCCCGCCCCAGCATTTT.

This sequence joins TRBV7-2 and TRBJ1-5, with D hard to call. The germline V gene encodes CDR1 SGHTA and CDR2 FQGNSA. Trimming stripped 5 bases from V and 5 bases from J, with 13 bases between. The length of the CDR3 is 14 residues. The CDR3 coding sequence is TGTGCCAGCAGCCAAGAATGGCCTGATCAGCCCCAGCATTTT. Protein sequence: CASSQEWPDQPQHF.

This clonotype showed up just a few times. The DNA for the CDR3 is TGCGCCAGCAGCGTGGGACTAGGGAGTTACAATGAGCAGTTCTTC. It yields the protein CASSVGLGSYNEQFF. The rearrangement uses TRBV5-1 and TRBJ2-1; 8 nucleotides match TRBD2. There are 15 residues in the CDR3. The germline V gene has CDR1 SGHRS and CDR2 YFSETQ. Germline trimming cut 4 bases from V and 4 bases from J; bases unmatched to any gene: 7.

This clonotype was recorded a few times. The chain carries TRBV21-1 and TRBJ1-1; whether TRBD1, the table's D call, matches the DNA was not checked. TRBV21-1 is given as a pseudogene. The CDR3 length is 15 residues. CDR3 in amino acids: CASSKRGGEDTEAFF. Here the CDR3 DNA reads TGTGCCAGCAGCAAAAGGGGGGGCGAGGACACTGAAGCTTTCTTT.

This clonotype showed up just once. The chain couples TRBV20-1 to TRBJ2-5; no clear D gene. Germline assignment: CDR1 DFQATT and CDR2 SNEGSKA (reference sequence). The CDR3 length is 13 residues. Between the trimmed V and J ends, which lost 4 bases and 7 bases, there was a span of 16 bases. The CDR3 DNA reads TGCAGTGCTAAGGAAGTTAGCAGTTGGACCCAGTACTTC. Translated, it gives CSAKEVSSWTQYF.

The table lists this clonotype with a few counts. V is TRBV10-3 and J is TRBJ1-2; no firm D call. Between the trimmed V and J ends, which lost 3 bases and 8 bases, there was a span of 10 bases. Germline V gene sequence: CDR1 ENHRY, CDR2 SYGVKD. The CDR3 spans 12 residues. Here the CDR3 reads CAISDRPGGYTF. CDR3 DNA: TGTGCCATCAGTGACAGACCGGGCGGCTACACCTTC.

This clonotype appeared many times. The CDR3 loop is CAISGRPGTGEKAFF. The CDR3, as DNA: TGTGCCATCAGTGGGCGTCCCGGGACAGGGGAAAAAGCTTTCTTT. The chain has TRBV10-3 and TRBJ1-1, with 10 nucleotides matching TRBD1. The CDR3 is made up of 15 amino acids. V dropped 4 bases and J dropped 9; count of bases not matched to a gene: 11. Germline CDR1 ENHRY, CDR2 SYGVKD.

The chain links TRBV2 to TRBJ1-2; D remains ambiguous. This CDR3 is built from 12 residues. The V and J ends lost 6 bases and 4 bases respectively, with 9 bases between them. Germline V gene data show CDR1 as SNHLY and CDR2 as FYNNEI. The CDR3 DNA sequence: TGTGCCAGCAGCAAAGACGGCTATGGCTACACCTTC. This sequence encodes CASSKDGYGYTF.

The rearrangement joins TRBV18 to TRBJ2-7, with D unclear. Per germline, CDR1 KGHSH and CDR2 LQKENI. V dropped 4 bases and J dropped 3 bases, with 10 bases sitting between them. This CDR3 has 13 residues. The CDR3 DNA reads TGTGCCAGCTCACAAATCGCCAGCTACGAGCAGTACTTC. Amino acids: CASSQIASYEQYF.

V usage is TRBV5-4 and J usage is TRBJ2-3; 10 nucleotides align to TRBD2. The CDR3 is 16 amino acids. The germline V gene encodes CDR1 SGHNT and CDR2 YYREEE (reference sequence). Trimming at V came to 2 bases and at J to 2 bases, leaving 5 bases not matched to a gene. The CDR3 nucleotides are TGTGCCAGCAGCTTCGCTAGCGGGAGATACACAGATACGCAGTATTTT. As protein: CASSFASGRYTDTQYF.

This clonotype has more than one count but fewer than ten. This rearrangement joins TRBV6-1 to TRBJ2-3; no firm D call. The V gene lost 8 bases and the J gene lost 0 bases, with 9 bases spanning the gap. The CDR3 runs 13 residues. Germline V gene lookup returns CDR1 MNHNS and CDR2 SASEGT. This chain's CDR3 is CASCRASTDTQYF. CDR3 sequence (DNA): TGTGCCAGCTGTCGCGCTAGCACAGATACGCAGTATTTT.

This clonotype was counted a few times. The chain employs TRBV4-3 and TRBJ2-1; D is uncertain. CDR1 LGHNA and CDR2 YSLEER come from the germline V gene. V lost 0 bases to trimming and J lost 10 bases, with 16 bases between them. This CDR3 contains 15 residues. CDR3 residues: CASSQDAYGVYEQFF. DNA of the CDR3: TGCGCCAGCAGCCAAGATGCCTATGGGGTCTACGAGCAGTTCTTC.

The CDR3 bases are TGTGCCAGCAGCTTGGGGCCCCCGAGCGGGGGAGGGGGTAATGAGCAGTTCTTC. Its translation is CASSLGPPSGGGGNEQFF. This sequence joins TRBV5-6 and TRBJ2-1, with 8 bases matching TRBD2. CDR1 and CDR2 (germline): SGHDT, YYEEEE. The trim removed 0 bases at V and 7 bases at J, leaving 15 bases unmatched. The CDR3 is 18 amino acids.

V gene TRBV5-6 combines with J gene TRBJ1-2; D call uncertain. CDR3 length: 14 amino acids. V lost 5 bases and J lost 1, with 12 bases in between. Germline V gene data show CDR1 as SGHDT and CDR2 as YYEEEE. The CDR3 loop reads CASRYRSYNYGYTF. The CDR3 DNA is TGTGCCAGCAGATACAGATCTTATAACTATGGCTACACCTTC.

This CDR3 is CAISETYVQFF. CDR3 in DNA: TGTGCCATCAGTGAGACGTATGTGCAGTTCTTC. The chain combines TRBV10-3 with TRBJ2-1; no firm D call. The CDR3 covers 11 residues. Germline CDR1 ENHRY, CDR2 SYGVKD. The ends were cut back, 2 bases at V and 12 bases at J, with 8 bases in the middle.

This clonotype was detected many times. The genes are TRBV20-1 and TRBJ2-1, with TRBD2 matching 8 bases. The junction had 13 bases not matched to a gene; V was cut back by 2 bases and J by 10 bases. CDR3 length equals 15 residues. The V gene's germline CDR1 is DFQATT and CDR2 SNEGSKA (reference sequence). The DNA for the CDR3 is TGCAGTGCTAGAACAGCGGGAGTTGGATCTGGCGAGCAGTTCTTC. Encoded protein: CSARTAGVGSGEQFF.

This clonotype was counted a few times. The chain has TRBV7-6 and TRBJ1-3; 7 nucleotides agree with TRBD1. Germline lookup yields CDR1 SGHVS and CDR2 FNYEAQ. V dropped 5 bases and J dropped 8; count of bases not matched to a gene: 9. The CDR3 sequence is 14 residues long. For the CDR3, the DNA is TGTGCCAGCAGCCCACAGGGGCCCGGAGACACCATATATTTT. Protein product: CASSPQGPGDTIYF.

The rearrangement links TRBV14 to TRBJ2-2; a weak D match, TRBD2 (5 bases). Trimming stripped 2 bases from V and 4 bases from J, with 14 bases between. Germline V gene lookup returns CDR1 SGHDN and CDR2 FVKESK. This CDR3 has 16 amino acids. CDR3 bases: TGTGCCAGCAGCCAATTGCTCGGGGAGATCACCGGGGAGCTGTTTTTT. It encodes CASSQLLGEITGELFF.

The sample holds a few counts of this clonotype. This chain links TRBV24-1 with TRBJ2-3; D not resolved. The germline CDR1 and CDR2 sequences are KGHDR and SFDVKD. This CDR3 contains 15 residues. V was cut by 3 bases and J by 2 bases, with 11 bases left in between. The CDR3: CATSDPSRPTDTQYF. Written as DNA, the CDR3 is TGTGCCACCAGTGATCCTAGTCGCCCCACAGATACGCAGTATTTT.

The V and J genes are TRBV7-2 and TRBJ2-1; 7 nucleotides match TRBD2. Germline CDR1 reads SGHTA; CDR2 reads FQGNSA. J lost 7 bases, V lost 4 bases, and 7 bases had no gene match. This CDR3 region has 14 residues. CDR3 in DNA: TGTGCCAGCAGCTATAAGGGAGGGCCTAATGAGCAGTTCTTC. Encoded protein: CASSYKGGPNEQFF.

The chain links TRBV20-1 to TRBJ2-7, with D hard to call. V was clipped by 3 bases and J by 2 bases, with 5 bases between them. CDR1 DFQATT and CDR2 SNEGSKA come from the germline V gene (reference sequence). CDR3 size: 11 residues. Here the CDR3 reads CSASAAYEQYF. The CDR3 coding sequence is TGCAGTGCTAGCGCTGCCTACGAGCAGTACTTC.

The genes are TRBV5-8 and TRBJ2-5, with TRBD1 as a possible D gene (6 bases). The CDR3 has 17 amino acids. Trimming took off 2 bases at V and 3 bases at J, with 20 bases between the two ends. Germline V gene sequence: CDR1 SGHTS, CDR2 YDEGEE. CDR3 region: CASSFERLGQTKETQYF. CDR3 nucleotide sequence: TGTGCCAGCAGCTTTGAAAGGCTCGGACAGACCAAAGAGACCCAGTACTTC. Variable domain in full (rest from reference TRBV5-8 and TRBJ2-5): EAGVTQSPTHLIKTRGQQATLRCSPISGHTSVYWYQQALGLGLQFLLWYDEGEERNRGNFPPRFSGRQFPNYSSELNVNALELEDSALYLCASSFERLGQTKETQYFGPGTRLLVL.